This T cell receptor (beta chain) was found in a study of blood T cell repertoires in COVID-19. Some clones are missing from TCRdb's copy, which holds only in-frame ones; the method was immunoSEQ multiplex PCR. This table has approximately 100,000 clones, approximately 92% appearing once. V shed 10 bases and J 4 bases; nucleotides not matched to a gene: 14. This CDR3 comprises 17 residues. Germline CDR1 reads LGHDT; CDR2 reads YNNKEL (reference sequence). Sequencing was performed on peripheral blood. The rearrangement uses TRBV3-1 (or the pseudogene TRBV3-2) and TRBJ2-2; 11 nucleotides line up with TRBD2. This TCR was sampled from a man aged 50 to 60 with active COVID-19. CDR3 DNA sequence: TGTGCCACAGGAACTACTAGCGGGAGTCGCGGCACCGGGGAGCTGTTTTTT. This gives the protein CATGTTSGSRGTGELFF.